This record concerns one TCR beta chain sequence. The antigen remains undetermined. The entry originates in a study of T cell responses to AZD1222 COVID-19 vaccine. Overall study results and limits: Donors skewed white British and female; clonal diversity was possibly underestimated.

J gave up 2 bases and V 0 bases, and 9 bases lay outside the gene matches. Germline V gene data show CDR1 as MGHRA and CDR2 as YSYEKL. CDR3 length equals 17 residues. Sequenced by immunoSEQ multiplex PCR; TCRdb stores in-frame clones only, minus some. Of roughly 120,000 clones in the sample, approximately 86% are singletons; the top ten hold roughly 12%. This material consisted of peripheral blood, taken on day 0 of AZD1222 vaccination. This TCR came from an adult in good health. The J gene is TRBJ2-7, the V gene TRBV4-1, with 8 bases that match TRBD1. DNA for the CDR3: TGCGCCAGCAGCCAAGACGTTATGCGGACAGGGACCTACGAGCAGTACTTC. Its translation: CASSQDVMRTGTYEQYF.